This is a list of T cell receptor beta chains from one sample in a study of blood T cell repertoires in COVID-19. Only in-frame clones appear in the TCRdb table, and some are missing; sequencing was by immunoSEQ multiplex PCR. The sample includes some 15,000 clones, under 95% of them seen just once. Input material: peripheral blood. All receptors come from a man between 60 and 75 years old with active COVID-19. Both conserved end residues are part of each CDR3. Fields, in order: J gene, V gene, CDR3 protein.

>TRBJ1-4|TRBV28
CASSSPQGGAKKLFF
>TRBJ2-1|TRBV28
CASSPLSSGGNNEQFF
>TRBJ2-5|TRBV9
CASSARGTVGETQYF
>TRBJ1-6|TRBV11-3
CASSFDRGSPLHF
>TRBJ2-1|TRBV4-2
CASSPSGVSTYNEQFF
>TRBJ2-4|TRBV5-6
CASRSTQGGNIQYF
>TRBJ1-3|TRBV6-2/TRBV6-3
CASSYRVSGNTIYF
>TRBJ1-4|TRBV19
CASSIDETNEKLFF
>TRBJ1-5|TRBV11-2
CASSLGLNQPQHF
>TRBJ1-1|TRBV11-2
CASSLTLPGQKAFF
>TRBJ1-3|TRBV5-1
CASSPDRVQNTIYF
>TRBJ2-1|TRBV7-9
CASSFREPAGGSYNEQFF
>TRBJ2-2|TRBV19
CASSISSGVGELFF
>TRBJ1-5|TRBV19
CASSPARGFQPQHF
>TRBJ1-3|TRBV3-1/TRBV3-2
CASSQDSLGNTIYF
>TRBJ1-2|TRBV14
CASSHQQNYGYTF
>TRBJ2-2|TRBV24-1
CATSDYGGELFF
>TRBJ1-6|TRBV6-5
CASSYGGSHNSPLHF
>TRBJ1-1|TRBV27
CASKYRGEGTEAFF
>TRBJ2-2|TRBV6-6
CASSQPGQVNTGELFF
>TRBJ2-3|TRBV7-9
CASSLRPGSSTDTQYF
>TRBJ1-2|TRBV6-2/TRBV6-3
CASSGDWGQGGGYTF
>TRBJ2-5|TRBV19
CASSIFARPGPSGGFKTQYF
>TRBJ1-5|TRBV9
CASSVGQANNQPQHF
>TRBJ1-1|TRBV6-6
CASSSDRTKGAFF
>TRBJ1-1|TRBV10-3
CAISPTQGHTEAFF
>TRBJ2-5|TRBV6-6
CASSWPGETQYF
>TRBJ2-1|TRBV15
CATSRFLDKTYNEQFF
>TRBJ1-1|TRBV6-4
CASSDSVGRDSMVF
>TRBJ2-1|TRBV5-5
CASSSTSGASYNEQFF
>TRBJ2-7|TRBV19
CASSIGARSSYEQYF
>TRBJ1-1|TRBV12-3/TRBV12-4
CASRNRVHTEAFF
>TRBJ1-2|TRBV5-4
CASSLGRDRVFGYTF
>TRBJ1-6|TRBV19
CASSISQAPVRLHF
>TRBJ2-2|TRBV6-6
CASSAPSGPGELFF
>TRBJ2-3|TRBV10-3
CAISDEGTDTQYF
>TRBJ1-1|TRBV4-1
CASSQGSLDRLLYEAFF
>TRBJ2-2|TRBV5-1
CASSYHGTGSAGELFF
>TRBJ1-5|TRBV21-1
CASSSKICTRVQPQHF
>TRBJ2-6|TRBV5-1
CASSPGTGFSGANVLTF
>TRBJ1-2|TRBV27
CASSPFRGYGYTF
>TRBJ2-2|TRBV7-6
CASSSSGGIHTGELFF
>TRBJ2-1|TRBV3-1/TRBV3-2
CASSQVRRSLGSEQFF
>TRBJ1-2|TRBV6-5
CASMNRGENYGYTF
>TRBJ1-2|TRBV7-9
CASSSTDRGVGGYTF
>TRBJ1-1|TRBV4-1
CASSPLPYRENTEAFF
>TRBJ1-2|TRBV3-1/TRBV3-2
CASSLSAGTGYGYTF
>TRBJ2-2|TRBV11-3
CASSLGDTGTGELFF
>TRBJ2-3|TRBV9
CASSVGGSGATDTQYF
>TRBJ1-2|TRBV23-1
CASSQPRTGSDGYTF
>TRBJ2-7|TRBV15
CATSRAGGGGQYEQYF
>TRBJ2-1|TRBV6-6
CASRAGTGGNEQFF